These 26 T cell receptor beta chains came from one sample sequenced in a study of cytomegalovirus exposure and HLA in healthy donors. Here immunoSEQ multiplex PCR was the method, and the copy in TCRdb shows in-frame clones only, minus some. This sample has about 120,000 clones, with about 85% found just once. Sequencing input: PBMCs. The receptors were sampled from a man aged 18 to 29 in good health and CMV-seropositive.

The chain couples TRBV13 to TRBJ2-5, with D uncertain. Deletions cut 5 bases from V and 3 bases from J, with 10 bases between. Germline V gene sequence: CDR1 PRHDT, CDR2 FYEKMQ (reference sequence). The CDR3 sequence is 13 residues long. Here the CDR3 DNA reads TGTGCCAGCAGCCGAGGATTCAAAGAGACCCAGTACTTC. Its translation is CASSRGFKETQYF. The complete variable domain, with remaining parts taken from reference TRBV13 and TRBJ2-5, reads AAGVIQSPRHLIKEKRETATLKCYPIPRHDTVYWYQQGPGQDPQFLISFYEKMQSDKGSIPDRFSAQQFSDYHSELNMSSLELGDSALYFCASSRGFKETQYFGPGTRLLVL.

The genes are TRBV4-1 and TRBJ2-1; the match to TRBD1 covers 8 bases. The V gene end was trimmed by 4 bases and the J gene end by 10 bases; junction bases not matched to a gene: 15. CDR1 is MGHRA and CDR2 is YSYEKL in the germline V gene. The CDR3 loop spans 16 amino acids. CDR3 coding DNA: TGCGCCAGCAGCCCCTTGGACAGGGTAGGGCTGAACGAGCAGTTCTTC. It specifies CASSPLDRVGLNEQFF.

The gene calls are TRBV12-5 and TRBJ1-5; possibly TRBD1 for D (5 bases). The CDR3 is 11 amino acids. Per germline, CDR1 LGHNT and CDR2 FRNRAP. V gave up 4 bases and J gave up 10 bases, with 8 bases separating them. The CDR3 protein is CASGSRDPQHF. The CDR3 coding sequence is TGTGCTAGTGGTTCCAGGGATCCCCAGCATTTT.

This chain joins TRBV19 and TRBJ1-1; D not resolved. The CDR3 length is 15 residues. CDR1 is LNHDA, CDR2 SQIVND, per germline (reference sequence). With 1 base removed from V and 2 bases from J, the gap between germline ends came to 11 bases. CDR3 region: CASSIASGSNTEAFF. The CDR3 DNA reads TGTGCCAGTAGTATAGCATCGGGGTCAAACACTGAAGCTTTCTTT. The full variable domain, in which reference TRBV19 and TRBJ1-1 provide the parts outside the CDR3, is DGGITQSPKYLFRKEGQNVTLSCEQNLNHDAMYWYRQDPGQGLRLIYYSQIVNDFQKGDIAEGYSVSREKKESFPLTVTSAQKNPTAFYLCASSIASGSNTEAFFGQGTRLTVV.

The rearrangement joins TRBV11-3 to TRBJ2-2; 10 bases fit TRBD2. The germline V gene has CDR1 SGHNT and CDR2 YENEEA. V lost 5 bases and J lost 0; bases outside the gene matches: 9. The CDR3 sequence is 18 residues long. In DNA form, the CDR3 reads TGTGCCAGCAGCCCTCGCGGTAGCGGGGGGTCGAACACCGGGGAGCTGTTTTTT. The encoded protein is CASSPRGSGGSNTGELFF.

J is TRBJ1-2 and V is TRBV5-6; tentative D call: TRBD1 (5 bases). With 0 bases removed from V and 4 bases from J, the gap between germline ends came to 10 bases. The CDR3 consists of 14 residues. Germline assignment: CDR1 SGHDT and CDR2 YYEEEE. The chain's CDR3 is CASSLGQGSYGYTF. CDR3 nucleotide sequence: TGTGCCAGCAGCTTGGGTCAGGGCAGCTATGGCTACACCTTC.

This chain links TRBV7-9 with TRBJ2-7; 12 bases agree with TRBD1. Germline V gives CDR1 SEHNR, CDR2 FQNEAQ (reference sequence). CDR3 length: 17 amino acids. J was trimmed by 2 bases and V by 7 bases; bases with no gene match: 12. The CDR3, as DNA: TGTGCCAGCACCGTCCCGGGACAGGGGGCCAACCCCTACGAGCAGTACTTC. Translating it yields CASTVPGQGANPYEQYF.

Worth noting for this clone: This specimen includes other DNA sequences encoding the same CDR3. The chain has TRBV5-1 and TRBJ1-6, with 7 bases aligning to TRBD1. The germline V gene encodes CDR1 SGHRS and CDR2 YFSETQ. Trimming cost V 4 bases and J 5 bases; bases outside gene matches: 6. The CDR3 is made up of 15 amino acids. CDR3 region: CASSLTGTDNSPLHF. The CDR3 DNA follows: TGCGCCAGCAGCCTGACAGGGACAGATAATTCACCCCTCCACTTT. Filled out from reference TRBV5-1 and TRBJ1-6, the complete variable domain reads KAGVTQTPRYLIKTRGQQVTLSCSPISGHRSVSWYQQTPGQGLQFLFEYFSETQRNKGNFPGRFSGRQFSNSRSEMNVSTLELGDSALYLCASSLTGTDNSPLHFGNGTRLTVT.

This clone has just one count. The chain is built from TRBV9 and TRBJ1-2; tentative D call: TRBD1 (6 bases). The V gene's germline CDR1 is SGDLS and CDR2 YYNGEE. V gave up 2 bases and J gave up 0 bases, with 17 bases separating them. This CDR3 is 17 amino acids long. CDR3 amino acids: CASSVTSDRRTNYGYTF. CDR3 sequence (DNA): TGTGCCAGCAGCGTTACCTCCGACAGGCGAACTAACTATGGCTACACCTTC.

The chain recombines TRBV2 with TRBJ2-5; 8 bases are shared with TRBD1. This CDR3 is built from 14 residues. Losses at the gene ends were 4 bases for V and 4 bases for J; bases not matched to a gene: 5. Germline V gene sequence: CDR1 SNHLY, CDR2 FYNNEI. The chain's CDR3 is CASSAKTGVETQYF. The CDR3 DNA reads as TGTGCCAGCAGTGCAAAGACAGGGGTAGAGACCCAGTACTTC.

In nucleotides, the CDR3 is TGCGCCAGTACCAACAGTTACAATGAGCAGTTCTTC. Translation gives CASTNSYNEQFF. The V call is TRBV5-1, the J call TRBJ2-1, with D unclear. Trimming pared 8 bases from V and 4 bases from J, leaving 10 bases between. The germline CDR1 and CDR2 sequences are SGHRS and YFSETQ. The CDR3 consists of 12 residues. Complete variable domain (other parts from reference TRBV5-1 and TRBJ2-1): KAGVTQTPRYLIKTRGQQVTLSCSPISGHRSVSWYQQTPGQGLQFLFEYFSETQRNKGNFPGRFSGRQFSNSRSEMNVSTLELGDSALYLCASTNSYNEQFFGPGTRLTVL.

With respect to this clone: A read error may account for a junction end that differs from germline. CDR3 protein: CASSSTGWSTGELFF. CDR3 nucleotides: TGTGCTAGCAGCTCGACAGGGTGGTCCACCGGGGAGCTGTTTTTT. The chain employs TRBV7-7 and TRBJ2-2, with TRBD1 matching over 7 bases. The CDR3 loop spans 15 amino acids. Looked up from germline, CDR1 is SSHAT and CDR2 is FNYEAQ (reference sequence). The variable domain in full, completed from reference TRBV7-7 and TRBJ2-2, reads GAGVSQSPRYKVTKRGQDVTLRCDPISSHATLYWYQQALGQGPEFLTYFNYEAQPDKSGLPSDRFSAERPEGSISTLTIQRTEQRDSAMYRCASSSTGWSTGELFFGEGSRLTVL.

The sample holds one count of this clone. The chain joins TRBV7-2 to TRBJ2-5; possibly TRBD2 for D (5 bases). CDR1 is SGHTA, CDR2 FQGNSA, per germline. V lost 1 base to trimming and J lost 13 bases, with 13 bases between them. The CDR3 loop spans 12 amino acids. The CDR3 DNA reads TGTGCCAGCAGCTTAGACGGGAAAGTTATGTACTTC. Protein product: CASSLDGKVMYF.

The genes are TRBV29-1 and TRBJ2-3, with a tentative D call TRBD1 (6 bases). From germline, CDR1 is SQVTM and CDR2 ANQGSEA. V was clipped by 3 bases and J by 1 base, with 23 bases between them. This CDR3 is built from 18 residues. The DNA for the CDR3 is TGCAGCGTTGATTATTTGGGACAACCACCTGGGGGCACAGATACGCAGTATTTT. This translates into CSVDYLGQPPGGTDTQYF.

The chain links TRBV7-2 to TRBJ2-3, with D possibly being TRBD1 (6 bases). CDR3 length: 14 residues. Trimming took 7 bases from V and 2 from J, leaving 13 bases between them. CDR1 SGHTA and CDR2 FQGNSA come from the germline V gene. DNA of the CDR3: TGTGCCAGCAACGGACAGCTTTTCACAGATACGCAGTATTTT. Translated: CASNGQLFTDTQYF.

The genes are TRBV10-1 and TRBJ2-7, with 9 bases aligning to TRBD1. In germline, CDR1 is WNHNN, CDR2 SYGVQD (reference sequence). CDR3 size: 17 residues. V shed 0 bases, J shed 1 base, and the junction held 7 bases outside the gene matches. The CDR3 DNA reads as TGCGCCAGCAGTGAGTCAATGAAGGGACAGGGTTCCTACGAGCAGTACTTC. This translates into CASSESMKGQGSYEQYF.

This chain links TRBV6-1 with TRBJ2-2; TRBD1 matches at 8 bases. The V gene end was trimmed by 6 bases and the J gene end by 5 bases; junction bases not matched to a gene: 2. The CDR3 has 13 residues. Germline values: CDR1 MNHNS, CDR2 SASEGT. For the CDR3, the DNA is TGTGCCAGCAGCGGACAGGGAACCGGGGAGCTGTTTTTT. Residues: CASSGQGTGELFF.

The V gene is TRBV7-2, the J gene TRBJ2-1, with D tentatively TRBD1 (7 bases). This CDR3 spans 15 amino acids. V was clipped by 4 bases and J by 8 bases, with 18 bases between them. The germline V gene has CDR1 SGHTA and CDR2 FQGNSA. The CDR3 nucleotides read TGTGCCAGCAGCTCCCAACCGGGCAGGGGGGATGAGCAGTTCTTC. The encoded protein is CASSSQPGRGDEQFF.

V is TRBV7-2 and J is TRBJ1-6; D uncertain. Germline CDR1 reads SGHTA; CDR2 reads FQGNSA. The length of the CDR3 is 16 residues. The V gene lost 6 bases and the J gene lost 0 bases, with 12 bases spanning the gap. The DNA of the CDR3 is TGTGCCAGCAGGCTCGGAACTAGCTCCTATAATTCACCCCTCCACTTT. Residues: CASRLGTSSYNSPLHF.

The chain uses TRBV29-1 and TRBJ1-1; D remains ambiguous. This CDR3 region has 13 residues. CDR1 SQVTM and CDR2 ANQGSEA come from the germline V gene. Deletions cut 7 bases from V and 4 bases from J, with 16 bases between. For the CDR3, the DNA is TGCAGCGCTAAATCGGGCGCGGGCACTGAAGCTTTCTTT. This codes for CSAKSGAGTEAFF.

This clone showed up just a few times. The chain couples TRBV2 to TRBJ1-2; a possible D gene is TRBD1 (6 bases). With 5 bases removed from V and 6 bases from J, the gap between germline ends came to 16 bases. This CDR3 is built from 14 residues. Germline CDR1 is SNHLY and CDR2 is FYNNEI. The DNA of the CDR3 is TGTGCCAGCAGTCCCTGGGGGGGGGCTGATGGCTACACCTTC. Encoded protein: CASSPWGGADGYTF.

The chain uses TRBV7-8 and TRBJ1-5, with D maybe TRBD1 (5 bases). V was clipped by 1 base and J by 5 bases, with 15 bases between them. Germline lookup yields CDR1 SGHVS and CDR2 FQNEAQ. The CDR3 totals 16 residues. As DNA, the CDR3 is TGTGCCAGCAGCTTAGGTTTACGGGGGACTCATCAGCCCCAGCATTTT. Protein sequence: CASSLGLRGTHQPQHF.

The gene calls are TRBV18 and TRBJ1-3; D is undetermined. Germline lookup yields CDR1 KGHSH and CDR2 LQKENI. The CDR3 is 18 amino acids. Deletions cut 2 bases from V and 0 bases from J, with 17 bases between. CDR3 DNA: TGTGCCAGCTCACCAGGGTTTCCGGGGTATTCCTCTGGAAACACCATATATTTT. It is translated as CASSPGFPGYSSGNTIYF.

The chain combines TRBV5-5 with TRBJ1-4; 8 bases are shared with TRBD1. V was pared by 3 bases and J by 5 bases, with 6 bases of the junction left unmatched. The germline V gene encodes CDR1 SGHKS and CDR2 YYEKEE (reference sequence). The CDR3 is 15 residues long. The CDR3 region is CASSSLGQENEKLFF. The CDR3 DNA follows: TGTGCCAGCAGCTCGCTGGGACAGGAGAATGAAAAACTGTTTTTT.

This clone appeared once. V and J are TRBV2 and TRBJ2-3; D is perhaps TRBD1 (6 bases). Germline loops: CDR1 SNHLY, CDR2 FYNNEI. Trimming pared 3 bases from V and 4 bases from J, leaving 11 bases between. The CDR3 loop spans 14 amino acids. For the CDR3, the DNA is TGTGCCAGCAGTGATGAGGGGGTAGCAGATACGCAGTATTTT. This encodes CASSDEGVADTQYF.

This chain uses TRBV6-5 with TRBJ1-2; TRBD1 might be the D (5 bases). There are 16 residues in the CDR3. Trimming took 4 bases from V and 4 from J, leaving 19 bases between them. Per the germline V gene, CDR1 is MNHEY and CDR2 is SVGAGI. The CDR3 bases are TGTGCCAGCAGTTTTTTTGGCGCAGGGATGGTCTATGGCTACACCTTC. This gives the protein CASSFFGAGMVYGYTF.